The clone carrying this T cell receptor (beta chain) was seen at least ten times. The data were obtained in a study of T-cell reconstitution after alpha-beta-depleted transplantation in children. During its preparation, the TCRbeta library received unique molecular identifiers. Using its own MiXCR run on the PCR reads, TCRdb lists one record per CDR3 protein. Among 360,000 or so distinct CDR3 sequences listed, roughly 22% were seen once. The CDR3 is 16 residues long. Germline trimming cut 4 bases from V and 4 bases from J; bases unmatched to any gene: 6. Per germline, CDR1 SGDLS and CDR2 YYNGEE. The chain recombines TRBV9 with TRBJ2-7; 15 positions agree with TRBD2. The origin of this receptor is a human donor who donated a stem cell graft to a child with acute myeloid leukemia. Sequenced material: PBMCs from the stem cell graft donor, taken from the stem cell graft. CDR3 nucleotide sequence: TGTGCCAGCAGCCCCGCCGGGACTAGCGGGAGGTACGAGCAGTACTTC. Its translation is CASSPAGTSGRYEQYF.